This entry concerns a single T cell receptor (beta chain). The antigen is unknown. The sample belongs to a study of shared clonotypes between healthy human individuals. Study outcomes and limitations: Limited genetic and exposure-history diversity came from having few donors. Rarefaction showed sorted-subset sequencing was incomplete despite large depth.

From germline, CDR1 is SGHVS and CDR2 FNYEAQ. The V end lost 5 bases, the J end lost 0 bases, and 15 bases lay between the germline ends. The CDR3 is made up of 16 amino acids. The assay was immunoSEQ multiplex PCR, and TCRdb's table has in-frame clones only and misses some. The sample lists roughly 1,600,000 clones; 98% were seen once. J is TRBJ2-3 and V is TRBV7-6; D is unresolved. What was sequenced was naive CD4+ T cells sorted from blood. The sample's subset: CD45RA+ positively selected. This clonotype was sampled from a man aged 25-45 years in good health. In nucleotides, the CDR3 is TGTGCCAGCAGCCCTCTTCCGGTCCCCAGCACAGATACGCAGTATTTT. It yields the protein CASSPLPVPSTDTQYF.